A selection of T cell receptor beta chains follows, all from one sample in a study of blood T cell repertoires in COVID-19. Clones were sequenced by immunoSEQ multiplex PCR, and TCRdb holds only the in-frame ones, with some missing. The table lists around 200,000 clones, 86% of them singletons. Sequencing used PBMCs or T cells enriched from blood (not recorded which). The receptors here all came from a woman between 35 and 50 years old with acute COVID-19. CDR3s include the opening cysteine and the closing phenylalanine or tryptophan. The order of the fields is D gene, V gene, J gene, clone size, CDR3 DNA, CDR3 protein. The D gene is left open where the match is weak. Clone size is shown for a subset of rows, as once, few, many or a class of expanded clone.

D gene: TRBD1; V gene: TRBV7-9; J gene: TRBJ1-1; clone size: NA; CDR3 DNA: TGTGCCAGCAGCAGGGGGCCCGAGGACACTGAAGCTTTCTTT; CDR3 protein: CASSRGPEDTEAFF
D gene: NA; V gene: TRBV7-2; J gene: TRBJ2-1; clone size: NA; CDR3 DNA: TGTGCCAGCTCCTTTGGGGGGGCGACTTACAATGAGCAGTTCTTC; CDR3 protein: CASSFGGATYNEQFF
D gene: NA; V gene: TRBV11-2; J gene: TRBJ1-4; clone size: NA; CDR3 DNA: TGTGCCAGCAGCTTAGCGAATGAAAAACTGTTTTTT; CDR3 protein: CASSLANEKLFF
D gene: TRBD1; V gene: TRBV5-4; J gene: TRBJ1-2; clone size: NA; CDR3 DNA: TGTGCCAGCAGCGACCGGGACAGGGTTCTGGATGGCTACACCTTC; CDR3 protein: CASSDRDRVLDGYTF
D gene: NA; V gene: TRBV19; J gene: TRBJ1-5; clone size: NA; CDR3 DNA: TGTGCCAGTAAATTAATCTTGGGTGACAATCCCCAGCATTTT; CDR3 protein: CASKLILGDNPQHF
D gene: TRBD1; V gene: TRBV19; J gene: TRBJ1-5; clone size: once; CDR3 DNA: TGTGCCAGTAGTCCACCGTGGACACAGGGGTATTTGGATCAGCCCCAGCATTTT; CDR3 protein: CASSPPWTQGYLDQPQHF
D gene: NA; V gene: TRBV9; J gene: TRBJ2-2; clone size: NA; CDR3 DNA: TGTGCCAGCAGCGCCATACAGGGATCCACCGGGGAGCTGTTTTTT; CDR3 protein: CASSAIQGSTGELFF
D gene: NA; V gene: TRBV6-6; J gene: TRBJ2-1; clone size: NA; CDR3 DNA: TGTGCCAGCAGCCCGAAGACAGGGAGGAACTACAATGAGCAGTTCTTC; CDR3 protein: CASSPKTGRNYNEQFF
D gene: TRBD2; V gene: TRBV27; J gene: TRBJ2-7; clone size: NA; CDR3 DNA: TGTGCCAGCAGCTCTAGCGGGGGAAGCTCCTACGAGCAGTACTTC; CDR3 protein: CASSSSGGSSYEQYF
D gene: TRBD1; V gene: TRBV5-1; J gene: TRBJ1-2; clone size: NA; CDR3 DNA: TGCGCCAGCAGCCCACTGACAGGGGATTATGGCTACACCTTC; CDR3 protein: CASSPLTGDYGYTF
D gene: TRBD1; V gene: TRBV7-8; J gene: TRBJ1-4; clone size: NA; CDR3 DNA: TGTGCCAGCAGCCTTTACAGGGGGCAGAATGAAAAACTGTTTTTT; CDR3 protein: CASSLYRGQNEKLFF
D gene: NA; V gene: TRBV3-1/TRBV3-2; J gene: TRBJ1-6; clone size: NA; CDR3 DNA: TGTGCCAGCAGCCAAGAGGGGAGAGGGTTGAACAATTCACCCCTCCACTTT; CDR3 protein: CASSQEGRGLNNSPLHF
D gene: NA; V gene: TRBV19; J gene: TRBJ1-5; clone size: NA; CDR3 DNA: TGTGCCAGTAGGACGCAGGGTAATAGCAATCAGCCCCAGCATTTT; CDR3 protein: CASRTQGNSNQPQHF
D gene: NA; V gene: TRBV13; J gene: TRBJ1-1; clone size: NA; CDR3 DNA: TGTGCCAGCAGCTCTAGGGGATTTCAGGGTGTCACTGAAGCTTTCTTT; CDR3 protein: CASSSRGFQGVTEAFF
D gene: NA; V gene: TRBV9; J gene: TRBJ1-1; clone size: NA; CDR3 DNA: TGTGCCAGCAGCGTAGGGGCAGGTTTGAACACTGAAGCTTTCTTT; CDR3 protein: CASSVGAGLNTEAFF
D gene: NA; V gene: TRBV6-5; J gene: TRBJ2-3; clone size: once; CDR3 DNA: TGTGCCAGCAGCCTGACCCTATCCCCGGGGGATACGCAGTATTTT; CDR3 protein: CASSLTLSPGDTQYF
D gene: NA; V gene: TRBV6-5; J gene: TRBJ1-1; clone size: NA; CDR3 DNA: TGTGCCAGCAGTTACTCGCGCGCGTCGAACACTGAAGCTTTCTTT; CDR3 protein: CASSYSRASNTEAFF
D gene: NA; V gene: TRBV6-5; J gene: TRBJ1-6; clone size: few; CDR3 DNA: TGTGCCAGCAGTTACCAGGCAGGTACTTCACCCCTCCACTTT; CDR3 protein: CASSYQAGTSPLHF